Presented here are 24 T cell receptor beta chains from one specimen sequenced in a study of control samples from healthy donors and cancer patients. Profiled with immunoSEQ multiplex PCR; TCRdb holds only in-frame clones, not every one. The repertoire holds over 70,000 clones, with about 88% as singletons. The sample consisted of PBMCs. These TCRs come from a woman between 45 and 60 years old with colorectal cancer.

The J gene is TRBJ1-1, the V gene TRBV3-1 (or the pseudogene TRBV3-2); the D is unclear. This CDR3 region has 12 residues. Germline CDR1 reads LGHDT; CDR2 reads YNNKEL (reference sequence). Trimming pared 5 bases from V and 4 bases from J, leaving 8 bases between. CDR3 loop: CASSRVPTEAFF. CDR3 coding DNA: TGTGCCAGCAGCAGGGTTCCCACTGAAGCTTTCTTT.

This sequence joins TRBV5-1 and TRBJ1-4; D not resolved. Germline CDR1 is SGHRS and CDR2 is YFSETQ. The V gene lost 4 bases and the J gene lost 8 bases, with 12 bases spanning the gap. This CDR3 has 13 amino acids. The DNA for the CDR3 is TGCGCCAGCAGCGGTGGAGGGAGCGAAAAACTGTTTTTT. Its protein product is CASSGGGSEKLFF.

CDR3 residues: CASSTRGSTEAFF. Written as DNA, the CDR3 is TGCGCCAGCAGTACCAGGGGCTCCACTGAAGCTTTCTTT. The rearrangement uses TRBV10-1 and TRBJ1-1; weak D call: TRBD1 (6 bases). Germline V gene sequence: CDR1 WNHNN, CDR2 SYGVQD (reference sequence). V lost 5 bases, J lost 4 bases, and 11 bases lay in between. The CDR3 is 13 amino acids.

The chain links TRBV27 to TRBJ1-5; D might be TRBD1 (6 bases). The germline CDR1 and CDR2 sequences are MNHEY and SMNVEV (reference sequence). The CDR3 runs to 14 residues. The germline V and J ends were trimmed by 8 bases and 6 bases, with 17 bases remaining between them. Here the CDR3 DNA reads TGTGCCAGCTCCTCGGTCAGGGGAGGTCAGCCCCAGCATTTT. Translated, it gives CASSSVRGGQPQHF.

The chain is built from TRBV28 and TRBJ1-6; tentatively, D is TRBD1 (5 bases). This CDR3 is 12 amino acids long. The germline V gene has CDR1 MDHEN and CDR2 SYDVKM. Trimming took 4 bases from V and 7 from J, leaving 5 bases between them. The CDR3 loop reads CASSYRNSPLHF. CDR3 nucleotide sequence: TGTGCCAGCAGTTACAGGAATTCACCCCTCCACTTT. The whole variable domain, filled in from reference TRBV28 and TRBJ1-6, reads DVKVTQSSRYLVKRTGEKVFLECVQDMDHENMFWYRQDPGLGLRLIYFSYDVKMKEKGDIPEGYSVSREKKERFSLILESASTNQTSMYLCASSYRNSPLHFGNGTRLTVT.

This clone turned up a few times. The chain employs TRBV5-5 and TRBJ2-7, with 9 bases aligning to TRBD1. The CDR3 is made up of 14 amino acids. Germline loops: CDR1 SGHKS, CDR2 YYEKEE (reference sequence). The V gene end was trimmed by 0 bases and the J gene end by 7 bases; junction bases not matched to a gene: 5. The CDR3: CASSLDGQGWEQYV. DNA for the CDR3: TGTGCCAGCAGCTTGGATGGACAGGGGTGGGAGCAGTACGTC.

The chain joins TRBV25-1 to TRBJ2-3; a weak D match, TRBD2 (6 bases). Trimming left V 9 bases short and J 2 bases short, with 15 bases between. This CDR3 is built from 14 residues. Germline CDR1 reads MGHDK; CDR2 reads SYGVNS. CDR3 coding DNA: TGTGCCAGTGGGGTGGGACTCTCCACAGATACGCAGTATTTT. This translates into CASGVGLSTDTQYF.

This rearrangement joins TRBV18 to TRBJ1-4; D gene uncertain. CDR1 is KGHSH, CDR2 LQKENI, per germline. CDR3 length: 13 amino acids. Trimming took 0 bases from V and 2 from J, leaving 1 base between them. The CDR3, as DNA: TGTGCCAGCTCACCACCGACTAATGAAAAACTGTTTTTT. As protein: CASSPPTNEKLFF.

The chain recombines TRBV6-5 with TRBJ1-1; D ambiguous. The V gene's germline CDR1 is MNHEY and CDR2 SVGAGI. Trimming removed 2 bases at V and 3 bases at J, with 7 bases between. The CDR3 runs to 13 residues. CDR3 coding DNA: TGTGCCAGCAGTTACGTAACAGACACTGAAGCTTTCTTT. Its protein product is CASSYVTDTEAFF.

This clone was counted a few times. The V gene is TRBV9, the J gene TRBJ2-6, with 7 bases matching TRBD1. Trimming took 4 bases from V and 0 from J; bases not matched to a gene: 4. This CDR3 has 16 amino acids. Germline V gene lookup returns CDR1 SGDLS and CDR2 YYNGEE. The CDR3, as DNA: TGTGCCAGCAGCTCGGACAGGAGCTCTGGGGCCAACGTCCTGACTTTC. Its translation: CASSSDRSSGANVLTF.

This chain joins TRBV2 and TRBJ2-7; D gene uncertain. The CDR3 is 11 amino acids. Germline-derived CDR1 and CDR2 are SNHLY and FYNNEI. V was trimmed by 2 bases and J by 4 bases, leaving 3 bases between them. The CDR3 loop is CASSERYEQYV. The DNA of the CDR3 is TGTGCCAGCAGTGAACGATACGAGCAGTACGTC.

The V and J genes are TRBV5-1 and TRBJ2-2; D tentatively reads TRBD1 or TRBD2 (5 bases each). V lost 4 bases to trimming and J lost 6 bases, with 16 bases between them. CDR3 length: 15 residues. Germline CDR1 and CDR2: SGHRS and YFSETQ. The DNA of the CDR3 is TGCGCCAGCAGCCCCGGGACCTTCCCCCCCGGGGAGCTGTTTTTT. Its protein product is CASSPGTFPPGELFF.

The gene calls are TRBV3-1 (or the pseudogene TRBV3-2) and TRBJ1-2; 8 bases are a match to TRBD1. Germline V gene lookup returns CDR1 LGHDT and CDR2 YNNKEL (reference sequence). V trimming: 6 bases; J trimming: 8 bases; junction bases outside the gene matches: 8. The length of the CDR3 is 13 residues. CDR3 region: CASSRTGRFGYTF. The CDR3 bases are TGTGCCAGCAGTAGGACAGGGCGGTTCGGCTACACCTTC.

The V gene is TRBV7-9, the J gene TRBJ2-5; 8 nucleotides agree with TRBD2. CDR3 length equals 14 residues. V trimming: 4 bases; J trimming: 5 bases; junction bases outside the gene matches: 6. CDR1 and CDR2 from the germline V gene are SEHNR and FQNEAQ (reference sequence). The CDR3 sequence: CASSSRGGKETQYF. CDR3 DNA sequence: TGTGCCAGCAGCTCACGGGGGGGTAAGGAGACCCAGTACTTC.

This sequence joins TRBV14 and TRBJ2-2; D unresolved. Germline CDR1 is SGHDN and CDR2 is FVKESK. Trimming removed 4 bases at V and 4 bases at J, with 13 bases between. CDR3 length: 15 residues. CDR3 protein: CASSPLGRGTGELFF. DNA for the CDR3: TGTGCCAGCAGCCCCCTGGGAAGAGGCACCGGGGAGCTGTTTTTT.

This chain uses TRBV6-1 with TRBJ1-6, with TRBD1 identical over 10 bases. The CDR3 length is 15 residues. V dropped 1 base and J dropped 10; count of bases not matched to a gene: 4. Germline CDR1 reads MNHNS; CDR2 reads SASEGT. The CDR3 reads CASSEVPGQGSPLHF. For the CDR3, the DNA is TGTGCCAGCAGTGAAGTGCCGGGACAGGGGTCACCCCTCCACTTT.

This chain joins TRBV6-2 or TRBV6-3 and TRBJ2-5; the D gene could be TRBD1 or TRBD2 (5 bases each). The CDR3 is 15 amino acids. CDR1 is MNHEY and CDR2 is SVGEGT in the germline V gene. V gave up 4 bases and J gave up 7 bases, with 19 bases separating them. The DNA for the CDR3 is TGTGCCAGCAGTTTCGTGGGGGTAGTAGGCCGGACCCAGTACTTC. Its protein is CASSFVGVVGRTQYF.

CDR3 in DNA: TGTGCCAGTAGTATTAGGAGGACAGCTAGCACAGATACGCAGTATTTT. This encodes CASSIRRTASTDTQYF. The chain joins TRBV19 to TRBJ2-3; D perhaps matches TRBD1 (6 bases). This CDR3 is built from 16 residues. Germline V gives CDR1 LNHDA, CDR2 SQIVND (reference sequence). V lost 3 bases to trimming and J lost 0 bases, with 13 bases between them.

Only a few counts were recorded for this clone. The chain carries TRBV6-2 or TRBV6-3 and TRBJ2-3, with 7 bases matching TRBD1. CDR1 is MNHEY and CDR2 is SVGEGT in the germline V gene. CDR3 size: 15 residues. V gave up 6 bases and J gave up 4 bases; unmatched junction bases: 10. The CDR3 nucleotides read TGTGCCAGCAGCACAACAGGGGTAGGGGCAGATACGCAGTATTTT. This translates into CASSTTGVGADTQYF.

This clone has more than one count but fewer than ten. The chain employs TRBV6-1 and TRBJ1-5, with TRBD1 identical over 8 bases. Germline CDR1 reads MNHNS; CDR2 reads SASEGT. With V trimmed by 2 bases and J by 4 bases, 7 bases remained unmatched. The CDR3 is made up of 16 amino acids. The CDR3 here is CASSEPHRGNNQPQHF. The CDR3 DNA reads TGTGCCAGCAGTGAACCCCACAGGGGGAATAATCAGCCCCAGCATTTT.

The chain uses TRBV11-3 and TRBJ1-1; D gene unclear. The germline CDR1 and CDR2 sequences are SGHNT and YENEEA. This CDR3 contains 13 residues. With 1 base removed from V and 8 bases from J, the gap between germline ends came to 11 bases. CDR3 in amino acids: CASSLGGRTEAFF. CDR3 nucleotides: TGTGCCAGCAGCTTAGGAGGGAGGACCGAAGCTTTCTTT.

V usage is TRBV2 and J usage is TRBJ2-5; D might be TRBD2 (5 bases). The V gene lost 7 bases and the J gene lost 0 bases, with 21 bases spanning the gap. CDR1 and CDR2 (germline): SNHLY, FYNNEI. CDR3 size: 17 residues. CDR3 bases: TGTGCCAGCAACGGCCTAACACGGACGGACTACCAAGAGACCCAGTACTTC. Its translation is CASNGLTRTDYQETQYF.

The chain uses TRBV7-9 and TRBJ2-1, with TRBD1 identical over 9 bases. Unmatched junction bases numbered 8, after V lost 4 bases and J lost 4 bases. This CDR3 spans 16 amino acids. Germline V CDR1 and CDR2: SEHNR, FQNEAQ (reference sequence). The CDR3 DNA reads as TGTGCCAGCAGCTCCTCTGACAGGGGGGTATACAATGAGCAGTTCTTC. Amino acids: CASSSSDRGVYNEQFF. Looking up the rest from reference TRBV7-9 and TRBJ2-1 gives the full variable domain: DTGVSQNPRHKITKRGQNVTFRCDPISEHNRLYWYRQTLGQGPEFLTYFQNEAQLEKSRLLSDRFSAERPKGSFSTLEIQRTEQGDSAMYLCASSSSDRGVYNEQFFGPGTRLTVL.

CDR3: CASSQTQGANGELFF. In nucleotides, the CDR3 is TGCGCCAGCAGCCAAACACAGGGGGCTAACGGGGAGCTGTTTTTT. The chain joins TRBV4-1 to TRBJ2-2; TRBD1 agrees at 9 bases. From germline, CDR1 is MGHRA and CDR2 YSYEKL. The CDR3 has 15 amino acids. V dropped 2 bases and J dropped 7; count of bases not matched to a gene: 5.